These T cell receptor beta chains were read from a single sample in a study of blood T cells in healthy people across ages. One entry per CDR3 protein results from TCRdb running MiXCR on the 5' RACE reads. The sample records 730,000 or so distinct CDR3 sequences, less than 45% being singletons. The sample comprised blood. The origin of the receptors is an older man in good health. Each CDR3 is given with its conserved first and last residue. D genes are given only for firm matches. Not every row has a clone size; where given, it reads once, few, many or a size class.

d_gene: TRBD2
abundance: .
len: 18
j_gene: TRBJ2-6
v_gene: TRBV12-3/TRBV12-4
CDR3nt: TGTGCCAGCAGATCGGGACTAGCGGGGTCCTCTGGGACCAACGTCCTGACTTTC
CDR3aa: CASRSGLAGSSGTNVLTF

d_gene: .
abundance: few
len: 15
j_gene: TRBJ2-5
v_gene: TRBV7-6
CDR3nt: TGTGCCAGCAGCTTTACCGGGATCCGCGCGGAGACCCAGTACTTC
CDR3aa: CASSFTGIRAETQYF

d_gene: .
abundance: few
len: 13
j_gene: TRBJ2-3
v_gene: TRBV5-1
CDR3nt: TGCGCCAGCAGCGGAAAGACAGCGGGTACGCAGTATTTT
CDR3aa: CASSGKTAGTQYF

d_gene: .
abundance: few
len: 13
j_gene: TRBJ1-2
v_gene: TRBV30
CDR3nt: TGTGCCTGGAGTCGGACGGAGATCTATGGCTACACCTTC
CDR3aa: CAWSRTEIYGYTF

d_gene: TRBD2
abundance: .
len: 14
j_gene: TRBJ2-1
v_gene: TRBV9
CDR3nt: TGTGCCAGCAGCCCCTCCGGGACTAGCGGGGAGCAGTTCTTC
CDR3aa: CASSPSGTSGEQFF

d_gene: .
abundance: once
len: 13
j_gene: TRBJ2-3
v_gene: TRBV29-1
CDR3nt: TGCAGCGTTGTCCCGACCAACCAAGATACGCAGTATTTT
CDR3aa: CSVVPTNQDTQYF

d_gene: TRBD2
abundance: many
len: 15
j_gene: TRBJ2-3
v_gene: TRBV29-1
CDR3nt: TGCAGCGTTGGCGGGACTAGCGGGAGATCTGATACGCAGTATTTT
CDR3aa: CSVGGTSGRSDTQYF

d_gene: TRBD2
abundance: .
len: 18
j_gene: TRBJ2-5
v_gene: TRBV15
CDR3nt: TGTGCCACCAGCAGAGATCACTCCAGCGGGGGGGCCGGTGAGACCCAGTACTTC
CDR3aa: CATSRDHSSGGAGETQYF

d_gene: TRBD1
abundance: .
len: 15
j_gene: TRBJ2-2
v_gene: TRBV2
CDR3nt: TGTGCCAGCAGACGGACAGGGCAGAGGTCCGGGGAGCTGTTTTTT
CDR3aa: CASRRTGQRSGELFF

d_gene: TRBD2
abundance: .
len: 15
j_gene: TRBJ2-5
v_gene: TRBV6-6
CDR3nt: TGTGCCAGCAGCGACCCCACTAGCGGGAAAGAGACCCAGTACTTC
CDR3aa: CASSDPTSGKETQYF

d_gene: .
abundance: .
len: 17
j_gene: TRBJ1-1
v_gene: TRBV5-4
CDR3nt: TGTGCCAGCAGCCCCGGCGGAAAAAAGTCTGTGGGCACTGAAGCTTTCTTT
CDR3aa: CASSPGGKKSVGTEAFF

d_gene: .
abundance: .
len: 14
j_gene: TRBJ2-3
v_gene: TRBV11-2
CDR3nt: TGTGCCAGCAGCGACCGGACTGTTGGGGATACGCAGTATTTT
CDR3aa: CASSDRTVGDTQYF

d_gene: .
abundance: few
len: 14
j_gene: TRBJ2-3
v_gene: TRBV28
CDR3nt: TGTGCCAGCAGCCAGTTACCCCAGCCAGATACGCAGTATTTT
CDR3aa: CASSQLPQPDTQYF

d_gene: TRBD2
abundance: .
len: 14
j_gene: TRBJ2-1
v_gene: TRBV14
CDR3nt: TGTGCCTCCCGAACTAGCGGGAGGGCCTGGGAGCAGTTCTTC
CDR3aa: CASRTSGRAWEQFF

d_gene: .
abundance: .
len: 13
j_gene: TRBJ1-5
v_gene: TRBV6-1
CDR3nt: TGTGCCAGCTCGCCAGGACCTCCTAAGCCCCAGCATTTT
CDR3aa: CASSPGPPKPQHF

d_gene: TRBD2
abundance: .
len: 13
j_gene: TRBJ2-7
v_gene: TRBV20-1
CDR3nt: TGCAGTGCTAGTGGCCAGCGGGGGGTCGAGCAGTACTTC
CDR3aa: CSASGQRGVEQYF

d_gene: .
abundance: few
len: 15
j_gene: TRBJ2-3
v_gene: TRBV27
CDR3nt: .
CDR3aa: CASSTSRGVTDTQYF

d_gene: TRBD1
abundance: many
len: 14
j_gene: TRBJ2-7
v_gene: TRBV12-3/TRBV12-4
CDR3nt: TGTGCCAGCACTCTGAGGGGACAGGGCTGGGAGCAGTACTTC
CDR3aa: CASTLRGQGWEQYF

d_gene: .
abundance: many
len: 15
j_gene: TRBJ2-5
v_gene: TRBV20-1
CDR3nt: TGCAGTGCTAGCGGCGCGGGGGCGGGGTCGCAGACCCAGTACTTC
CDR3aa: CSASGAGAGSQTQYF

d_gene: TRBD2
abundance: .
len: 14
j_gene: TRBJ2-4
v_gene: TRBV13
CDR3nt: TGTGCCAGCAGCTTGGGACTAGCGACAGGTGAGCAGTACTTC
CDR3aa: CASSLGLATGEQYF

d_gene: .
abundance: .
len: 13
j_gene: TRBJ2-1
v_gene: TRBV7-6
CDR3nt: TGTGCCAGCAGCAGACAACAACACAATGAGCAGTTCTTC
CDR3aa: CASSRQQHNEQFF

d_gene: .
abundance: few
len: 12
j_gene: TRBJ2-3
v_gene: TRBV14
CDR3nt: TGTGCCAGCAGCCAGTGGGGAGATACGCAGTATTTT
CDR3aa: CASSQWGDTQYF

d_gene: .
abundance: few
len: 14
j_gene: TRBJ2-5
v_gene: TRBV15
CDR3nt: TGTGCCACCAGCCGAGAGTTCGGGGATTATGAGCAGTACTTC
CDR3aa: CATSREFGDYEQYF

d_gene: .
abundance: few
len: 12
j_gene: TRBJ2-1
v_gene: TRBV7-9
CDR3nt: TGTGCCAGCAGCTTATCAGTCGGTGAGCAGTTCTTC
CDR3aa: CASSLSVGEQFF

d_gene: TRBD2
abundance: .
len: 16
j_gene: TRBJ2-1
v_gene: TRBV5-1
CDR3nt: TGCGCCAGCAGCCCCTGGACTAGCGGGAGTGGGAATGAGCAGTTCTTC
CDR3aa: CASSPWTSGSGNEQFF

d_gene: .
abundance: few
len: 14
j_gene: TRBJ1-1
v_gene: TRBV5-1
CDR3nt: TGCGCCAGCAGCTACATCGGGGGGTACACTGAAGCTTTCTTT
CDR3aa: CASSYIGGYTEAFF